The 19 T cell receptor beta chains below all came from one sample that was sequenced in a study of early T cells in non-severe SARS-CoV-2 infection. TCRdb re-called the 5' RACE reads through MiXCR, storing one row per CDR3 protein. Here the sample spans under 65,000 distinct CDR3 sequences, roughly 12% being singletons. The sequenced sample consisted of whole blood. The receptor source for this set is an adult who was a healthcare worker with PCR-confirmed SARS-CoV-2 infection or an uninfected control (not recorded which).

This clonotype was recorded a few times. The gene calls are TRBV7-9 and TRBJ1-6, with D tentatively TRBD1 (5 bases). The germline V and J ends were trimmed by 5 bases and 14 bases, with 16 bases remaining between them. Germline loops: CDR1 SEHNR, CDR2 FQNEAQ (reference sequence). This CDR3 spans 13 amino acids. The CDR3 loop reads CASSIDSPGTLHF. CDR3 DNA sequence: TGTGCCAGCAGCATAGACAGTCCCGGGACCCTCCACTTT.

This clonotype showed up just once. This may be a read error: a much more frequent sequence differs by one nucleotide. The V and J genes are TRBV7-2 and TRBJ2-7, with D tentatively TRBD2 (6 bases). Germline CDR1 reads SGHTA; CDR2 reads FQGNSA. V shed 5 bases and J shed 2 bases, with 13 bases lying between them. The CDR3 sequence is 14 residues long. CDR3 coding DNA: TGTGCCAGCAGCCCCCGGGACTGGGCCTACGAGCAGTACTTC. Translating gives CASSPRDWAYEQYF.

In its sample, this clonotype was seen many times. The J gene is TRBJ1-5, the V gene TRBV6-6, with TRBD1 as a possible D gene (6 bases). The CDR3 consists of 15 residues. The germline V and J ends were trimmed by 2 bases and 2 bases, with 10 bases remaining between them. The germline CDR1 and CDR2 sequences are MNHNY and SVGAGI (reference sequence). CDR3 protein: CASSYVGAGNQPQHF. DNA for the CDR3: TGTGCCAGCAGTTACGTGGGGGCTGGCAATCAGCCCCAGCATTTT.

This clonotype was detected ten times or more. The chain uses TRBV6-5 and TRBJ1-2; 9 nucleotides match TRBD1. V lost 4 bases to trimming and J lost 7 bases; unmatched junction nucleotides: 10. CDR3 length: 15 amino acids. Per the germline V gene, CDR1 is MNHEY and CDR2 is SVGAGI. The CDR3, as DNA: TGTGCCAGCAGTTCGGGAGTCGGACAGGGGTTTGGCTACACCTTC. Protein: CASSSGVGQGFGYTF.

This clonotype was counted at least ten times. The chain couples TRBV11-2 to TRBJ2-1; D is unresolved. Germline V gives CDR1 SGHAT, CDR2 FQNNGV. CDR3 length: 13 amino acids. Deletions cut 0 bases from V and 6 bases from J, with 6 bases between. The CDR3 here is CASSLDTANEQFF. CDR3 DNA sequence: TGTGCCAGCAGCTTAGACACCGCCAATGAGCAGTTCTTC.

The CDR3 DNA sequence: TGTGCCAGCTCACCCGGGACAGGGAATGAGCAGTTCTTC. Its protein is CASSPGTGNEQFF. The chain links TRBV18 to TRBJ2-1; 9 nucleotides match TRBD1. Germline V gene sequence: CDR1 KGHSH, CDR2 LQKENI. The trim removed 3 bases at V and 7 bases at J, leaving 1 base unmatched. The CDR3 covers 13 residues. Combining the CDR3 with reference TRBV18 and TRBJ2-1 gives the whole variable domain NAGVMQNPRHLVRRRGQEARLRCSPMKGHSHVYWYRQLPEEGLKFMVYLQKENIIDESGMPKERFSAEFPKEGPSILRIQQVVRGDSAAYFCASSPGTGNEQFFGPGTRLTVL.

This clonotype occurred a few times. The rearrangement links TRBV29-1 to TRBJ1-1, with 9 positions matching TRBD1. The CDR3 extends over 14 amino acids. CDR1 is SQVTM, CDR2 ANQGSEA, per germline. Losses at the gene ends were 6 bases for V and 4 bases for J; bases not matched to a gene: 9. The CDR3 DNA follows: TGCAGCGTGGGACCGGGACAGGGAGGCACTGAAGCTTTCTTT. Translating it yields CSVGPGQGGTEAFF. The entire variable domain, with the rest obtained from reference TRBV29-1 and TRBJ1-1, is as follows: SAVISQKPSRDICQRGTSLTIQCQVDSQVTMMFWYRQQPGQSLTLIATANQGSEATYESGFVIDKFPISRPNLTFSTLTVSNMSPEDSSIYLCSVGPGQGGTEAFFGQGTRLTVV.

This clonotype has at least ten counts. The CDR3 bases are TGTGCCAGCAGCCAAACAGGGGGCGATTCACCCCTCCACTTT. Its translation: CASSQTGGDSPLHF. The rearrangement joins TRBV3-1 to TRBJ1-6, with TRBD1 identical over 9 bases. CDR1 is LGHDT and CDR2 is YNNKEL in the germline V gene (reference sequence). Unmatched junction bases numbered 1, after V lost 2 bases and J lost 8 bases. The length of the CDR3 is 14 residues.

This clonotype was seen only a few times. This chain uses TRBV11-2 with TRBJ2-1; D may be TRBD1 (6 bases). CDR3 length: 14 residues. Germline V gene lookup returns CDR1 SGHAT and CDR2 FQNNGV. Trimming cost V 3 bases and J 5 bases, with 11 bases left between them. CDR3: CASSFRDTDNEQFF. DNA of the CDR3: TGTGCCAGCAGCTTCCGGGACACAGACAATGAGCAGTTCTTC.

V and J are TRBV7-9 and TRBJ2-7; D unresolved. CDR1 is SEHNR and CDR2 is FQNEAQ in the germline V gene (reference sequence). The CDR3 length is 13 residues. Trimming cost V 3 bases and J 2 bases, with 8 bases left between them. The CDR3, as DNA: TGTGCCAGCAGCTTCCCAGGAACCTACGAGCAGTACTTC. Translated, it gives CASSFPGTYEQYF.

This clonotype has a count of ten or more. The chain employs TRBV28 and TRBJ1-5, with a possible D match to TRBD1 (6 bases). Trimming took 6 bases from V and 5 from J, leaving 11 bases between them. This CDR3 has 13 amino acids. Germline lookup yields CDR1 MDHEN and CDR2 SYDVKM. The CDR3 protein is CASRGGGYQPQHF. The CDR3 DNA sequence: TGTGCCAGCAGGGGTGGGGGCTATCAGCCCCAGCATTTT.

In its sample, this clonotype was seen a few times. This sequence joins TRBV28 and TRBJ1-4; D is unresolved. This CDR3 spans 17 amino acids. V was cut by 3 bases and J by 5 bases, with 19 bases left in between. Germline V gene lookup returns CDR1 MDHEN and CDR2 SYDVKM. The CDR3 is CASSFQRMGVENEKLFF. DNA of the CDR3: TGTGCCAGCAGTTTTCAACGGATGGGTGTGGAAAATGAAAAACTGTTTTTT.

The sample holds many counts of this clonotype. This sequence joins TRBV6-1 and TRBJ1-5; no clear D. Trimming shortened V by 2 bases and J by 5 bases, and 10 bases separated the two germline ends. Germline CDR1 MNHNS, CDR2 SASEGT. This CDR3 is 14 amino acids long. CDR3 coding DNA: TGTGCCAGCAGTGAACGGGGAGTGGATCAGCCCCAGCATTTT. As protein: CASSERGVDQPQHF.

CDR3 region: CSACQPTSGNEQFF. In nucleotides, the CDR3 is TGCAGTGCTTGTCAACCAACTAGCGGTAATGAGCAGTTCTTC. V is TRBV20-1 and J is TRBJ2-1; 8 bases are shared with TRBD2. The CDR3 loop spans 14 amino acids. Losses at the gene ends were 5 bases for V and 7 bases for J; bases not matched to a gene: 10. Germline V lookup: CDR1 DFQATT, CDR2 SNEGSKA (reference sequence).

Ten or more counts support this clonotype. This chain joins TRBV5-1 and TRBJ2-5, with D possibly TRBD2 on 6 matching bases. The V end lost 7 bases, the J end lost 7 bases, and 14 bases lay between the germline ends. The CDR3 extends over 12 amino acids. Germline V gene lookup returns CDR1 SGHRS and CDR2 YFSETQ. CDR3 nucleotides: TGCGCCAGCGGGACGGAAGCGGGGACCCAGTACTTC. It is translated as CASGTEAGTQYF.

This clonotype has at least ten counts. The chain uses TRBV6-1 and TRBJ2-1; D ambiguous. Germline CDR1 reads MNHNS; CDR2 reads SASEGT. This CDR3 region has 12 residues. Trimming took 3 bases from V and 3 from J, leaving 3 bases between them. The CDR3 spells CASSDSYNEQFF. The CDR3 DNA follows: TGTGCCAGCAGTGACAGCTACAATGAGCAGTTCTTC.

This clonotype was counted at least ten times. CDR3 amino acids: CASSRGTNYGYTF. In DNA form, the CDR3 reads TGTGCCAGCAGCAGGGGAACTAACTATGGCTACACCTTC. This chain connects TRBV12-3 or TRBV12-4 to TRBJ1-2; tentative D call: TRBD1 (6 bases). CDR3 length equals 13 residues. V was trimmed by 6 bases and J by 0 bases, leaving 8 bases between them.

This clonotype was counted many times. The CDR3 nucleotides are TGTGCCAGCTCACCCGACAGGGGGGGAAACATTCAGTACTTC. Encoded protein: CASSPDRGGNIQYF. The rearrangement uses TRBV18 and TRBJ2-4, with TRBD1 identical over 9 bases. The CDR3 is 14 amino acids. Germline CDR1 KGHSH, CDR2 LQKENI. The junction had 3 bases not matched to a gene; V was cut back by 3 bases and J by 6 bases.

The genes are TRBV14 and TRBJ2-7, with 7 bases matching TRBD2. The germline V gene has CDR1 SGHDN and CDR2 FVKESK. The CDR3 contains 14 residues. The trim removed 6 bases at V and 6 bases at J, leaving 11 bases unmatched. For the CDR3, the DNA is TGTGCCAGCAGACCTCACCGGCCGGGGGGCGAGCAGTACTTC. This codes for CASRPHRPGGEQYF.